This T cell receptor beta chain was observed in a study of T cells in Graves' hyperthyroidism and ophthalmopathy. Study as a whole: Upon initial diagnosis and before any treatment, peripheral blood was collected.

This clonotype was seen many times. There were TCR beta CDR3 regions amplified from RNA transcripts. The HTBI primer set served for first-round RT-PCR of the TCR CDR3. TCRdb re-derived calls from the multiplex PCR reads in MiXCR, one entry per CDR3 protein. Of about 420,000 distinct CDR3 sequences listed, 15% to 17% were seen once; the top ten hold approximately 14%. Graves' hyperthyroidism showing no ophthalmopathy progression within 18 months was considered stable. Diagnostic decisions used clinical symptoms, serum thyroxine and TRAb, thyroid ultrasound and orbital computed tomography. Sequenced material: blood. This sequence was found in a woman younger than 35 with Graves' hyperthyroidism.

In DNA, the CDR3 is TGTGCCAGCAGTTACTCGGGAAGGTCTTTTTTCTTT. It is translated as CASSYSGRSFFF. The V call is TRBV6-2 or TRBV6-3, the J call TRBJ1-1, with D unresolved. This CDR3 has 12 residues. V dropped 0 bases and J dropped 13 bases, with 12 bases sitting between them. CDR1 is MNHEY, CDR2 SVGEGT, per germline.